This TCR beta chain emerged from a study of cytomegalovirus exposure and HLA in healthy donors. Study-wide results and caveats: A later analysis found first-cohort TCR clusters tended to co-occur in the 120 or so validation repertoires. According to the study, around 180 TCR beta chains were cytomegalovirus-associated. Despite most TCR sequences being rare, some public TCRs occurred in many donors.

In its sample, this clone was seen once. Its matching antigen is unknown. V lost 6 bases and J 6 bases, leaving 21 bases between the germline ends. CDR1 and CDR2 from the germline V gene are MNHEY and SMNVEV (reference sequence). This CDR3 region has 16 residues. TCRdb's table, derived via immunoSEQ multiplex PCR, lists solely in-frame clones and lacks some. This table holds 200,000 or so clones, roughly 85% found once. The V and J genes are TRBV27 and TRBJ1-5, with D perhaps TRBD1 (5 bases). Sequences were obtained from PBMCs. The sequence was collected from a young woman in good health and CMV-seronegative. CDR3 DNA sequence: TGTGCCAGCAGCCCCTCCACCGACAGTCGCGGTCAGCCCCAGCATTTT. Its translation: CASSPSTDSRGQPQHF.